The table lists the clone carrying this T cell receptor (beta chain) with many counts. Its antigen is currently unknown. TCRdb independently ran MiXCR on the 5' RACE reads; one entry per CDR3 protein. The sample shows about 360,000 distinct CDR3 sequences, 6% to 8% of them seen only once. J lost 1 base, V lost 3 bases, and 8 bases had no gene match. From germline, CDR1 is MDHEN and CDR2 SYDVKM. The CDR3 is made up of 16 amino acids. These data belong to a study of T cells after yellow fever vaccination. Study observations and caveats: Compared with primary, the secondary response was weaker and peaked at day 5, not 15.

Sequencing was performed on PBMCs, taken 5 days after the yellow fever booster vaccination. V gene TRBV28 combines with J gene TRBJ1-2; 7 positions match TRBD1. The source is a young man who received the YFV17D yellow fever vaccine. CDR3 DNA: TGTGCCAGCAGTTTCCCCCCCTCAGGGGGTAACTATGGCTACACCTTC. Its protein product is CASSFPPSGGNYGYTF.